The present T cell receptor (beta chain) was sequenced within a study of cytomegalovirus exposure and HLA in healthy donors. Study-level results: TCR beta sequences numbering around 15,000 were associated with HLA alleles at 0.05 false discovery rate in a later analysis. Roughly even sequencing depth across donors was the assumption behind the presence/absence analyses.

Details on this clone: Its specificity is unknown.

The germline gives CDR1 LGHNA, CDR2 YSLEER. V shed 2 bases and J shed 7 bases, with 14 bases lying between them. The CDR3 length is 15 residues. PCR involved 60 Vbeta and 13 Jbeta primers. TCRdb's copy holds only in-frame clones and misses some; the assay was immunoSEQ multiplex PCR. This table has some 130,000 clones, 82% appearing once. Sequences were obtained from PBMCs. This sequence was found in a woman aged 50 to 65 in good health and CMV-seropositive. The chain links TRBV4-3 to TRBJ1-4, with D perhaps TRBD1 (5 bases). The CDR3 DNA sequence: TGCGCCAGCAGCCAACAACGCGGGGCGGGTGAAAAACTGTTTTTT. Translated: CASSQQRGAGEKLFF.